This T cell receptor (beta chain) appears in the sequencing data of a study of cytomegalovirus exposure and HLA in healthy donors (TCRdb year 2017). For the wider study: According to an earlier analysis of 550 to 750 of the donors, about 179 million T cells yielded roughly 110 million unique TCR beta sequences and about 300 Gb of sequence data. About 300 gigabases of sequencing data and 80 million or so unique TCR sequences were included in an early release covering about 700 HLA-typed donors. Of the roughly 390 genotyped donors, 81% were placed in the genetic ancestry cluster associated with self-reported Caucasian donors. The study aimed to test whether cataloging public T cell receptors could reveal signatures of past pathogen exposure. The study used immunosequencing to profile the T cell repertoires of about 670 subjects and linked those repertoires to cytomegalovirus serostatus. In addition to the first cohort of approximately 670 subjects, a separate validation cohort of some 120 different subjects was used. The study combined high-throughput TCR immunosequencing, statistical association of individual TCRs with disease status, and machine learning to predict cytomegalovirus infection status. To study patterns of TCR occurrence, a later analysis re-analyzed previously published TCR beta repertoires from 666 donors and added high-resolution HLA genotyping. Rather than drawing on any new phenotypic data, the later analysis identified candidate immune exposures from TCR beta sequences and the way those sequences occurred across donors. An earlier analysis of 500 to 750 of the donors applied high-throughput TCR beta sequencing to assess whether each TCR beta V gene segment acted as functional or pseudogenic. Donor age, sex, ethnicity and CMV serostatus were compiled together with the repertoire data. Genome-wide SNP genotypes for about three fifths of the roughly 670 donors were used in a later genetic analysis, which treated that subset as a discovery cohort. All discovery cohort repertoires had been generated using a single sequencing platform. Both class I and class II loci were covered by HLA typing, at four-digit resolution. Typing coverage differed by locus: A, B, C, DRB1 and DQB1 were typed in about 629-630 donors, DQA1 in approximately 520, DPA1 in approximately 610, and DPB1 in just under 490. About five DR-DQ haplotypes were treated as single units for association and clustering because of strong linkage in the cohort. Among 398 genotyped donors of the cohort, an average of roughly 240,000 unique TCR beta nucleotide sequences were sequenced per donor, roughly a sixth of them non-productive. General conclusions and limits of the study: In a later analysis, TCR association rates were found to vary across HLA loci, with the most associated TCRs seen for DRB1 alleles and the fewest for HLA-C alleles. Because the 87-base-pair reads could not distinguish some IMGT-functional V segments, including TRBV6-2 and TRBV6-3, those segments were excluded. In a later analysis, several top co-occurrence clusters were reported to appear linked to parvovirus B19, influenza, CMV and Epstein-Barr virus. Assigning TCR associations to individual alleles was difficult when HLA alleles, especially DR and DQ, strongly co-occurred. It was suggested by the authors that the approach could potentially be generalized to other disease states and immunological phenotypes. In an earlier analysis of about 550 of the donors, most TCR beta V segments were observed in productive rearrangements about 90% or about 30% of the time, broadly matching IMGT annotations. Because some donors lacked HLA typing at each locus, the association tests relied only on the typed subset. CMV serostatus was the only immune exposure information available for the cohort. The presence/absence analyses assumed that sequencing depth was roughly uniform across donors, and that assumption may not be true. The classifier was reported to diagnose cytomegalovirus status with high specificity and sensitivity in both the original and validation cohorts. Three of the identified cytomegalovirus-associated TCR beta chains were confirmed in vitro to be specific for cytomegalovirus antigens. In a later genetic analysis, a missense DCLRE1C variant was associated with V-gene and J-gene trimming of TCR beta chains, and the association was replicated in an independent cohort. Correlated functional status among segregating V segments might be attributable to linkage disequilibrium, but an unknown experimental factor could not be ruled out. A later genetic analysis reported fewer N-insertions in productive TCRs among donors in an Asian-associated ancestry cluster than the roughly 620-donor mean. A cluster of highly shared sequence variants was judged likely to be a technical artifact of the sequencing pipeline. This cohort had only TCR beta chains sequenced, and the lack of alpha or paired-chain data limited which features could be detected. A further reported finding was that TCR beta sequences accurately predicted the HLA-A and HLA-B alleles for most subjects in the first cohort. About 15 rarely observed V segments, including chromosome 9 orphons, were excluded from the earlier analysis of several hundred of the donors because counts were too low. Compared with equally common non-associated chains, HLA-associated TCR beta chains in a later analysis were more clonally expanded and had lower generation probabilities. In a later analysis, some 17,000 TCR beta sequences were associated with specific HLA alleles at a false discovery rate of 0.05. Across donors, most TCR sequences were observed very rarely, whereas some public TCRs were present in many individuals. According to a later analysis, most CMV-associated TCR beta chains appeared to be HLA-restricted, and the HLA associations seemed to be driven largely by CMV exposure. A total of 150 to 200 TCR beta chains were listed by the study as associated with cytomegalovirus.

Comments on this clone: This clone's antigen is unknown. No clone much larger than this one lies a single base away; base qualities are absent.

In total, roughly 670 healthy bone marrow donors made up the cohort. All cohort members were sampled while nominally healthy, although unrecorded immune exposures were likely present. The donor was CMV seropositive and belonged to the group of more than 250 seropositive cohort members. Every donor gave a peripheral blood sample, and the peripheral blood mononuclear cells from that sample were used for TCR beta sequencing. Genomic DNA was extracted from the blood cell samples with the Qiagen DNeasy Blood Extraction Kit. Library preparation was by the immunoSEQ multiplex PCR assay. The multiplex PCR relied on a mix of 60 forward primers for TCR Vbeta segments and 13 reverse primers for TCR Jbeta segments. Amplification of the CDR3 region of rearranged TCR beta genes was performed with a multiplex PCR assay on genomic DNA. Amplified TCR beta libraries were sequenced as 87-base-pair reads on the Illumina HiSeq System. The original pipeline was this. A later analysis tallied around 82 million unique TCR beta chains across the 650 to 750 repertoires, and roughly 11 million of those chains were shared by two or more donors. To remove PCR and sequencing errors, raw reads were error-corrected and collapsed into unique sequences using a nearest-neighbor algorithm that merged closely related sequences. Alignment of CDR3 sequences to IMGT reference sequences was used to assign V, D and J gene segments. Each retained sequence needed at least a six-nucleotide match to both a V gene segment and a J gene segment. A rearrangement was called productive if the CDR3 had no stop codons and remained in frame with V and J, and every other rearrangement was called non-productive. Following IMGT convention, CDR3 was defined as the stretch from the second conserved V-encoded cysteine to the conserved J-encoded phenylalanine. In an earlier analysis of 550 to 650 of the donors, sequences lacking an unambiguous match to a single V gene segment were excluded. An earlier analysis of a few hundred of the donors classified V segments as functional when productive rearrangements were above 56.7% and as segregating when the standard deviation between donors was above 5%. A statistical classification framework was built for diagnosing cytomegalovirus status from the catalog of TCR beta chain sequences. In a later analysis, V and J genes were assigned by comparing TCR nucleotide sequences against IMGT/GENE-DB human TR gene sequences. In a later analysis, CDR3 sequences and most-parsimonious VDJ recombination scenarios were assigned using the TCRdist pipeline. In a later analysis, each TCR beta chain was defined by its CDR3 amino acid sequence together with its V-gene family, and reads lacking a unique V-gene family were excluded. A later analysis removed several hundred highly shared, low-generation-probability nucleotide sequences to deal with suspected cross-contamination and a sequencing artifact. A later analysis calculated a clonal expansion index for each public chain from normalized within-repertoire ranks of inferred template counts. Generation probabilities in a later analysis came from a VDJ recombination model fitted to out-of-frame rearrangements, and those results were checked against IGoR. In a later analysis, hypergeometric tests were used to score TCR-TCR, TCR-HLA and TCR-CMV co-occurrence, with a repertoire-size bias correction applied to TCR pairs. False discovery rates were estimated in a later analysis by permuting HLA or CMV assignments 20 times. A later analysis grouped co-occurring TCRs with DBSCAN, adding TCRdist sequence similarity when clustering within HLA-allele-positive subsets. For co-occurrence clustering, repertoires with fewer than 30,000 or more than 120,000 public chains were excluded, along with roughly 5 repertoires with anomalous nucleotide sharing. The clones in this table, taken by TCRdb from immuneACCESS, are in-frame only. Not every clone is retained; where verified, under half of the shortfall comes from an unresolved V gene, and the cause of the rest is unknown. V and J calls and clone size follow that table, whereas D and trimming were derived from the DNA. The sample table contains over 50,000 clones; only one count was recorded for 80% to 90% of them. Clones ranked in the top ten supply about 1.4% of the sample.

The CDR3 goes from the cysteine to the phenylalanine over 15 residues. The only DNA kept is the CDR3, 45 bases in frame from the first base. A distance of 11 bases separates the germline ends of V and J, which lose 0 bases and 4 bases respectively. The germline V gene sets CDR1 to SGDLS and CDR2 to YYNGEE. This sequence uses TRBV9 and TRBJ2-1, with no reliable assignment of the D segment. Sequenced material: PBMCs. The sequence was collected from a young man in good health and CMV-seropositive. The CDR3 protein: CASSVAGLMYNEQFF. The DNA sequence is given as TGTGCCAGCAGCGTAGCCGGTCTCATGTACAATGAGCAGTTCTTC.